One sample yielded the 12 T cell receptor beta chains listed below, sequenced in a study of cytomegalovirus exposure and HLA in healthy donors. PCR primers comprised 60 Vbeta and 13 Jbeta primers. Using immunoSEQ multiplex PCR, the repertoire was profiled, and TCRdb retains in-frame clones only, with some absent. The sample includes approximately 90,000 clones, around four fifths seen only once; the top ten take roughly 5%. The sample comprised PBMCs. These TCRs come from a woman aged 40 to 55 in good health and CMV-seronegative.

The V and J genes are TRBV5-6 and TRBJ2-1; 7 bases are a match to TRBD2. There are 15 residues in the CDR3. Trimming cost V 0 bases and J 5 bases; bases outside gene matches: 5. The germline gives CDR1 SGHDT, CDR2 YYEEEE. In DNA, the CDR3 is TGTGCCAGCAGCTTGGTCGGGGGGTCCCACAATGAGCAGTTCTTC. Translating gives CASSLVGGSHNEQFF.

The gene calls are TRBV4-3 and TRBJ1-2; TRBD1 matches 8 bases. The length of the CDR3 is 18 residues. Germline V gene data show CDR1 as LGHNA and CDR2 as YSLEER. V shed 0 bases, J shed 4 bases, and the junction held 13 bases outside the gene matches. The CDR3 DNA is TGCGCCAGCAGCCAAGATGAAATCACCGGGACAGGAAGCTATGGCTACACCTTC. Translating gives CASSQDEITGTGSYGYTF.

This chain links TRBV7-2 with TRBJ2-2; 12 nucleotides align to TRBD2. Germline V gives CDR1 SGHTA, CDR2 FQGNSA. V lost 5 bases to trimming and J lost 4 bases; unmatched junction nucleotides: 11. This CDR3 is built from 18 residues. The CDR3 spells CASSPRTSGGPSTGELFF. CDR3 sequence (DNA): TGTGCCAGCAGCCCGCGAACTAGCGGGGGGCCGAGCACCGGGGAGCTGTTTTTT.

The CDR3: CASSFSGQDYEQYF. In DNA form, the CDR3 reads TGTGCCAGCAGTTTTTCGGGACAAGACTACGAGCAGTACTTC. V and J are TRBV27 and TRBJ2-7; TRBD1 is a possible D gene (6 bases). Germline CDR1 MNHEY, CDR2 SMNVEV (reference sequence). With 3 bases removed from V and 3 bases from J, the gap between germline ends came to 12 bases. The CDR3 runs to 14 residues.

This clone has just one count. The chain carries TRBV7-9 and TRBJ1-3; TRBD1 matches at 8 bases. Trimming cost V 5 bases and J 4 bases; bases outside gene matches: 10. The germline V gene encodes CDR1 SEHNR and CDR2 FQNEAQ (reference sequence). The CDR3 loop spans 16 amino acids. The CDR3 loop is CASSPWQRTGGNTIYF. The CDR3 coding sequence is TGTGCCAGCAGCCCGTGGCAAAGGACAGGGGGAAACACCATATATTTT.

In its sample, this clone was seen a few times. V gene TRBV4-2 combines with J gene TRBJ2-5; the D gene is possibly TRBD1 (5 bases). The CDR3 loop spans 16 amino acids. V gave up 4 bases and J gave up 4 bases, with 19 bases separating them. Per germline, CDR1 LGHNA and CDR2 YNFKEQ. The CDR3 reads CASSLPNYGAAETQYF. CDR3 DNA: TGTGCCAGCAGCCTCCCGAATTATGGGGCTGCAGAGACCCAGTACTTC.

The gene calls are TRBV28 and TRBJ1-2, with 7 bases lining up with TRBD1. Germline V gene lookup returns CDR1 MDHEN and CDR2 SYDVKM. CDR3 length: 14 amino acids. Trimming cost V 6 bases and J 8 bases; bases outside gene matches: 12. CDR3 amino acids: CASRQAGTARGYTF. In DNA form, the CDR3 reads TGTGCCAGCAGGCAAGCAGGGACAGCAAGGGGCTACACCTTC.

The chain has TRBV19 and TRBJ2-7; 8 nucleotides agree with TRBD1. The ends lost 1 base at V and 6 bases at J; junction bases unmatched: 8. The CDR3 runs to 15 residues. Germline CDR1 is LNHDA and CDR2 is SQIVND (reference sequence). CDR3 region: CASSIVGRQGTEQYF. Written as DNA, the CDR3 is TGTGCCAGTAGTATAGTGGGGCGACAGGGGACCGAGCAGTACTTC.

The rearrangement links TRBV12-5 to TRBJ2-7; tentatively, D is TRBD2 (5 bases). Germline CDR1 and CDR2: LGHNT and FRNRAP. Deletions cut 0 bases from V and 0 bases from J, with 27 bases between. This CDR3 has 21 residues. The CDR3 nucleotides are TGTGCTAGTGGTTTGGTACTCCCTCGGGCGGCACTAGTAAACAGCTCCTACGAGCAGTACTTC. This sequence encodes CASGLVLPRAALVNSSYEQYF.

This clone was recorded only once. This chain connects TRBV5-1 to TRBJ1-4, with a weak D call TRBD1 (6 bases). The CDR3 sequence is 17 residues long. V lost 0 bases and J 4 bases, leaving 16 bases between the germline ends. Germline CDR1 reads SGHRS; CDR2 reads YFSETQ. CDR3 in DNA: TGCGCCAGCAGCTTGGGACCCCAGGGGCGCGGTAATGAAAAACTGTTTTTT. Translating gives CASSLGPQGRGNEKLFF.

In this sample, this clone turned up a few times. This CDR3 reads CASSTGGAGNQPQHF. CDR3 coding DNA: TGTGCCAGCAGTACAGGGGGCGCGGGTAATCAGCCCCAGCATTTT. The chain recombines TRBV2 with TRBJ1-5; 9 bases align to TRBD1. Per the germline V gene, CDR1 is SNHLY and CDR2 is FYNNEI. J gave up 4 bases and V 5 bases, and 6 bases lay outside the gene matches. This CDR3 spans 15 amino acids.

The CDR3 region has the DNA TGTGCCAGCAGAAAAAGGGGTACAGATACGCAGTATTTT. Protein product: CASRKRGTDTQYF. The rearrangement links TRBV27 to TRBJ2-3; D perhaps matches TRBD1 (5 bases). This CDR3 region has 13 residues. V was pared by 6 bases and J by 3 bases, with 10 bases between. The germline V gene has CDR1 MNHEY and CDR2 SMNVEV (reference sequence).